Below are 20 T cell receptor beta chains sequenced from a single sample in a study of graft-versus-host responses after intestinal transplantation. Graft specimens yielded both intraepithelial and lamina propria lymphocytes. The data were produced by immunoSEQ multiplex PCR, yet TCRdb's version contains in-frame clones alone and is incomplete. In the table there are about 18,000 clones, almost 80% of which are singletons. Sample: ileum tissue, taken about 430 days after intestinal transplant. All receptors come from a human patient who received an intestinal transplant, so some T cells may come from the graft donor.

This chain links TRBV9 with TRBJ2-2, with 8 bases lining up with TRBD2. The CDR3 spans 15 residues. The J segment lost 6 bases and the V segment lost 0 bases, leaving 4 bases of the junction unmatched. The germline CDR1 and CDR2 sequences are SGDLS and YYNGEE. The CDR3 here is CASSVGTSMAGELFF. The CDR3 nucleotides read TGTGCCAGCAGCGTAGGGACTAGCATGGCCGGGGAGCTGTTTTTT.

The genes are TRBV5-6 and TRBJ2-5; D unresolved. TRBJ2-7 explains the end of the DNA better; the J call may be wrong. The CDR3 extends over 14 amino acids. CDR1 and CDR2 (germline): SGHDT, YYEEEE. DNA of the CDR3: TGTGCCAGCAGCTTGGGGGGTAGGATACACGAGCAGTACTTC. It is translated as CASSLGGRIHEQYF.

The chain links TRBV5-4 to TRBJ2-2; D possibly uses TRBD1 or TRBD2 (5 bases each). Trimming took 3 bases from V and 2 from J, leaving 14 bases between them. The CDR3 is 16 amino acids. Germline-derived CDR1 and CDR2 are SGHNT and YYREEE (reference sequence). As DNA, the CDR3 is TGTGCCAGCAGCTCCCCCGGGACCATAAACACCGGGGAGCTGTTTTTT. Amino acids: CASSSPGTINTGELFF.

The chain joins TRBV9 to TRBJ2-7; no definite D call. The germline CDR1 and CDR2 sequences are SGDLS and YYNGEE. The V and J ends lost 0 bases and 2 bases respectively, with 9 bases between them. CDR3 length: 14 residues. The CDR3 DNA is TGTGCCAGCAGCGTAGACCAGCAACCCTACGAGCAGTACTTC. As protein: CASSVDQQPYEQYF.

V and J are TRBV5-1 and TRBJ2-7; D is unresolved. V lost 4 bases, J lost 4 bases, and 6 bases lay in between. In germline, CDR1 is SGHRS, CDR2 YFSETQ. The CDR3 spans 11 residues. The CDR3 DNA is TGCGCCAGCAGCAGGTTTTACGAGCAGTACTTC. As protein: CASSRFYEQYF.

This chain joins TRBV6-1 and TRBJ1-6; no clear D gene. The germline CDR1 and CDR2 sequences are MNHNS and SASEGT. The CDR3 is made up of 13 amino acids. V was shortened by 2 bases and J by 7 bases, with 6 bases between the two germline ends. CDR3 sequence: CASSEIGNSPLHF. CDR3 bases: TGTGCCAGCAGTGAAATAGGGAATTCACCCCTCCACTTT.

V is TRBV23-1 and J is TRBJ1-2; maybe TRBD1 (5 bases). TRBV23-1 counts as an open reading frame of uncertain function. V was cut by 0 bases and J by 4 bases, with 27 bases left in between. This CDR3 has 20 amino acids. The CDR3 reads CASSQSDPPRVNPESYGYTF. CDR3 DNA: TGCGCCAGCAGTCAATCTGACCCACCCAGGGTTAATCCTGAAAGCTATGGCTACACCTTC.

This chain links TRBV9 with TRBJ2-5; D gene uncertain. The DNA matches TRBJ2-7 better at its end, which makes the J call doubtful. CDR3 size: 14 residues. Germline V gene data show CDR1 as SGDLS and CDR2 as YYNGEE. CDR3 bases: TGTGCCAGCAGCGTAGTGGGCAGCTCCTACGAGCAGTACTTC. Translation: CASSVVGSSYEQYF.

The rearrangement links TRBV4-1 to TRBJ1-5, with D unresolved. The V end was cut by 1 base, the J end by 2 bases, with 12 bases between. Germline V gene data show CDR1 as MGHRA and CDR2 as YSYEKL. CDR3 length: 16 residues. The CDR3 region is CASSQVQGPGNQPQHF. CDR3 DNA: TGCGCCAGCAGCCAAGTACAAGGGCCGGGCAATCAGCCCCAGCATTTT.

The rearrangement uses TRBV7-3 and TRBJ2-3; 7 nucleotides line up with TRBD2. V lost 1 base and J lost 4; bases outside the gene matches: 11. CDR3 length: 17 amino acids. The germline CDR1 and CDR2 sequences are SGHTA and FQGTGA. The CDR3, as DNA: TGTGCCAGCAGCTTAAGGCAGTCGGGCGGGGGAGCAGATACGCAGTATTTT. It yields the protein CASSLRQSGGGADTQYF.

The chain joins TRBV19 to TRBJ2-5; no definite D call. Germline V lookup: CDR1 LNHDA, CDR2 SQIVND (reference sequence). This CDR3 contains 12 residues. V lost 4 bases, J lost 5 bases, and 8 bases lay in between. DNA of the CDR3: TGTGCCAGTAGTACTTCCCTGGAGACCCAGTACTTC. This gives the protein CASSTSLETQYF.

The chain carries TRBV7-8 and TRBJ2-7; no clear D gene. This CDR3 has 14 residues. V was pared by 5 bases and J by 4 bases, with 15 bases between. Germline loops: CDR1 SGHVS, CDR2 FQNEAQ. CDR3: CASSPAPSLYEQYF. The CDR3 DNA follows: TGTGCCAGCAGCCCCGCACCCTCACTGTACGAGCAGTACTTC.

This chain uses TRBV5-8 with TRBJ2-7; D gene ambiguous. Germline CDR1 SGHTS, CDR2 YDEGEE. V lost 5 bases, J lost 7 bases, and 22 bases lay in between. The CDR3 is 15 residues long. The CDR3 bases are TGTGCCAGCAGTTCCCGGGTCCCCGGCCCCGGGGAGCAGTACTTC. Protein: CASSSRVPGPGEQYF.

This clone came up a few times. The chain couples TRBV7-3 to TRBJ2-1; either TRBD1 or TRBD2 may supply D (5 bases each). The CDR3 runs to 14 residues. Trimming removed 2 bases from V and 5 bases from J, with 10 bases in between. Germline V gives CDR1 SGHTA, CDR2 FQGTGA. CDR3: CASSLLGDHNEQFF. Written as DNA, the CDR3 is TGTGCCAGCAGCTTACTAGGGGACCACAATGAGCAGTTCTTC.

The J gene is TRBJ2-3, the V gene TRBV7-8; the match to TRBD1 covers 8 bases. The CDR3 totals 16 residues. The germline gives CDR1 SGHVS, CDR2 FQNEAQ. With 1 base clipped from V and 4 bases from J, the junction kept 7 bases outside the gene matches. CDR3 bases: TGTGCCAGCAGCTTAGTAGGACAGGGTCTAGCAGATACGCAGTATTTT. This codes for CASSLVGQGLADTQYF.

This rearrangement joins TRBV15 to TRBJ2-5; 7 bases line up with TRBD2. The J call may be mistaken, given a closer DNA end match to TRBJ2-7. Germline CDR1 is LNHNV and CDR2 is YYDKDF (reference sequence). This CDR3 has 18 residues. CDR3: CATSTPFIRDYTSYEQYF. The DNA for the CDR3 is TGTGCCACCAGCACCCCCTTCATCCGGGACTACACAAGTTACGAGCAGTACTTC.

V usage is TRBV6-1 and J usage is TRBJ2-5, with 8 bases aligning to TRBD2. The closer fit of TRBJ2-7 to the DNA end suggests the J call may be wrong. CDR1 MNHNS and CDR2 SASEGT come from the germline V gene. The CDR3 totals 14 residues. As DNA, the CDR3 is TGTGCCAGCCCGAAACCGGGGGGGAGGAACGAGCAGTACTTC. Protein: CASPKPGGRNEQYF.

The chain has TRBV21-1 and TRBJ2-4; the table assigns TRBD2, which was not confirmed against the DNA. TRBV21-1 is a recognized pseudogene. The length of the CDR3 is 16 residues. CDR3 DNA sequence: TGTGCCAGCAGCAAAGCCCCGGGTCGCGCGCTAAACATTCAGTACTTC. Translating gives CASSKAPGRALNIQYF.

The rearrangement joins TRBV11-3 to TRBJ2-2, with a possible D match to TRBD1 (5 bases). Germline CDR1 reads SGHNT; CDR2 reads YENEEA. V lost 0 bases to trimming and J lost 1 base, with 12 bases between them. The CDR3 totals 17 residues. In nucleotides, the CDR3 is TGTGCCAGCAGCTTAGACAACAACAGGAAGAACACCGGGGAGCTGTTTTTT. Its protein is CASSLDNNRKNTGELFF.

The J gene is TRBJ1-4, the V gene TRBV5-1; D is uncertain. Germline assignment: CDR1 SGHRS and CDR2 YFSETQ. Trimming cost V 0 bases and J 12 bases, with 9 bases left between them. This CDR3 spans 12 amino acids. CDR3: CASSLDRGELFF. CDR3 sequence (DNA): TGCGCCAGCAGCTTGGATCGGGGTGAACTGTTTTTT.